One sample yielded the 16 T cell receptor beta chains listed below, sequenced in a study of shared clonotypes between healthy human individuals. Produced via immunoSEQ multiplex PCR; TCRdb's table is partial and in-frame only. This table has over a million clones, roughly 97% appearing once. The material sequenced was naive CD4+ T cells sorted from blood. Subset here: CD45RA+ positively selected. The receptors here all came from a man aged 30-40 years in good health.

V gene TRBV7-2 combines with J gene TRBJ1-5; 10 bases align to TRBD1. The germline CDR1 and CDR2 sequences are SGHTA and FQGNSA. The CDR3 sequence is 15 residues long. V lost 1 base and J lost 4; bases outside the gene matches: 1. The CDR3 sequence is CASSLGDRGNQPQHF. The DNA of the CDR3 is TGTGCCAGCAGCTTAGGGGACAGGGGTAATCAGCCCCAGCATTTT.

The chain has TRBV7-9 and TRBJ2-6; D remains unclear. The CDR3 is made up of 15 amino acids. Trimming cost V 0 bases and J 2 bases, with 5 bases left between them. Germline values: CDR1 SEHNR, CDR2 FQNEAQ (reference sequence). Here the CDR3 reads CASSLAEAGANVLTF. The CDR3 DNA reads as TGTGCCAGCAGCTTAGCGGAAGCTGGGGCCAACGTCCTGACTTTC.

The V gene is TRBV5-5, the J gene TRBJ1-1; 7 nucleotides match TRBD1. CDR1 and CDR2 (germline): SGHKS, YYEKEE (reference sequence). V was pared by 6 bases and J by 1 base, with 9 bases of the junction left unmatched. This CDR3 has 15 amino acids. DNA of the CDR3: TGTGCCAGCACCCTTAGAGGGGGCGGGAACACTGAAGCTTTCTTT. It specifies CASTLRGGGNTEAFF. Supplemented by reference TRBV5-5 and TRBJ1-1, the full variable domain reads DAGVTQSPTHLIKTRGQQVTLRCSPISGHKSVSWYQQVLGQGPQFIFQYYEKEERGRGNFPDRFSARQFPNYSSELNVNALLLGDSALYLCASTLRGGGNTEAFFGQGTRLTVV.

This chain links TRBV7-9 with TRBJ1-1, with D uncertain. The CDR3 spans 16 residues. V was cut by 1 base and J by 1 base, with 13 bases left in between. CDR1 is SEHNR, CDR2 FQNEAQ, per germline (reference sequence). The CDR3: CASSLVRTKANTEAFF. CDR3 coding DNA: TGTGCCAGCAGCTTAGTACGGACCAAAGCGAACACTGAAGCTTTCTTT.

The CDR3 nucleotides read TGCGCCAGCAGCCCAGGGGCGGGGGGGCACTTTGGAGAGACCCAGTACTTC. Translated: CASSPGAGGHFGETQYF. The V gene is TRBV4-1, the J gene TRBJ2-5; 9 bases fit TRBD2. Germline values: CDR1 MGHRA, CDR2 YSYEKL. CDR3 length equals 17 residues. Germline trimming cut 4 bases from V and 4 bases from J; bases unmatched to any gene: 13.

The chain has TRBV10-3 and TRBJ2-7; D is possibly TRBD2 (5 bases). Germline loops: CDR1 ENHRY, CDR2 SYGVKD. CDR3 length equals 14 residues. V shed 0 bases and J shed 3 bases, with 9 bases lying between them. The CDR3 DNA follows: TGTGCCATCAGTGAGTCCAGAGCGGACTACGAGCAGTACTTC. It is translated as CAISESRADYEQYF.

DNA for the CDR3: TGTGCCAGCACTCGTTCCTCCGGCAATGAGCAGTTCTTC. It yields the protein CASTRSSGNEQFF. The chain is built from TRBV2 and TRBJ2-1, with D unclear. Germline assignment: CDR1 SNHLY and CDR2 FYNNEI. This CDR3 region has 13 residues. Trimming removed 7 bases at V and 6 bases at J, with 13 bases between.

This clone came up once. This chain links TRBV28 with TRBJ1-5; no clear D. This CDR3 spans 12 amino acids. Germline CDR1 reads MDHEN; CDR2 reads SYDVKM. The V gene lost 5 bases and the J gene lost 5 bases, with 7 bases spanning the gap. The CDR3 sequence: CASSVGYQPQHF. The CDR3 nucleotides read TGTGCCAGCAGTGTAGGGTATCAGCCCCAGCATTTT.

J is TRBJ1-4 and V is TRBV20-1; D remains ambiguous. Germline CDR1 is DFQATT and CDR2 is SNEGSKA (reference sequence). Trimming pared 8 bases from V and 0 bases from J, leaving 4 bases between. There are 11 residues in the CDR3. The CDR3 loop reads CSCATNEKLFF. The CDR3 DNA follows: TGCAGTTGTGCAACTAATGAAAAACTGTTTTTT.

The chain links TRBV29-1 to TRBJ2-1, with 9 positions matching TRBD2. Germline CDR1 SQVTM, CDR2 ANQGSEA. The CDR3 contains 12 residues. Trimming cost V 4 bases and J 9 bases; bases outside gene matches: 4. CDR3 nucleotide sequence: TGCAGCGTTGGAGGGACTAGCATTGAGCAGTTCTTC. It yields the protein CSVGGTSIEQFF.

This chain uses TRBV6-5 with TRBJ1-1; 9 positions match TRBD1. The CDR3 consists of 15 residues. CDR1 MNHEY and CDR2 SVGAGI come from the germline V gene. Trimming cost V 6 bases and J 5 bases; bases outside gene matches: 10. CDR3 nucleotides: TGTGCCAGCAGGATAACGGGACAGGGTGTTACTGAAGCTTTCTTT. This gives the protein CASRITGQGVTEAFF.

CDR3 region: CASSLPTRSETQYF. As DNA, the CDR3 is TGTGCCAGCAGCTTGCCCACTAGGTCGGAGACCCAGTACTTC. The chain employs TRBV5-4 and TRBJ2-5, with a tentative D call TRBD2 (5 bases). Between the trimmed V and J ends, which lost 1 base and 5 bases, there was a span of 12 bases. The CDR3 runs 14 residues. The germline CDR1 and CDR2 sequences are SGHNT and YYREEE (reference sequence).

V and J are TRBV28 and TRBJ1-2; a possible D gene is TRBD1 (5 bases). The CDR3 runs 15 residues. In germline, CDR1 is MDHEN, CDR2 SYDVKM. With 4 bases removed from V and 0 bases from J, the gap between germline ends came to 12 bases. CDR3: CASSSPSTANYGYTF. As DNA, the CDR3 is TGTGCCAGCAGTTCCCCGTCGACAGCTAACTATGGCTACACCTTC.

V is TRBV18 and J is TRBJ2-7, with D unclear. The length of the CDR3 is 14 residues. CDR1 and CDR2 (germline): KGHSH, LQKENI. V shed 0 bases and J shed 3 bases, with 9 bases lying between them. The CDR3 nucleotides read TGTGCCAGCTCACCACCACGGCCAAACTACGAGCAGTACTTC. Its translation: CASSPPRPNYEQYF. Full variable domain (outside the CDR3, taken from reference TRBV18 and TRBJ2-7): NAGVMQNPRHLVRRRGQEARLRCSPMKGHSHVYWYRQLPEEGLKFMVYLQKENIIDESGMPKERFSAEFPKEGPSILRIQQVVRGDSAAYFCASSPPRPNYEQYFGPGTRLTVT.

Worth noting for this clone: At the DNA level, this CDR3 is encoded by other sequences in the same sample as well. V is TRBV5-1 and J is TRBJ1-3; D gene uncertain. Germline V gives CDR1 SGHRS, CDR2 YFSETQ. The CDR3 is made up of 16 amino acids. The ends were cut back, 0 bases at V and 0 bases at J, with 10 bases in the middle. In DNA form, the CDR3 reads TGCGCCAGCAGCTTGGGAGACCGAAGCTCTGGAAACACCATATATTTT. This encodes CASSLGDRSSGNTIYF.

This clone was found once. V usage is TRBV10-3 and J usage is TRBJ1-1; D uncertain. Trimming took 4 bases from V and 0 from J, leaving 9 bases between them. Looked up from germline, CDR1 is ENHRY and CDR2 is SYGVKD. The CDR3 contains 14 residues. CDR3 nucleotide sequence: TGTGCCATCAGTGCCGTTACAGTGAACACTGAAGCTTTCTTT. Its protein is CAISAVTVNTEAFF.